The rows below give T cell receptor beta chains drawn from one sample of a study of shared clonotypes between healthy human individuals. Here immunoSEQ multiplex PCR was the method, and the copy in TCRdb shows in-frame clones only, minus some. Among 550,000 to 850,000 clones listed, just under 75% were seen once. Sample: memory CD4+ T cells sorted from blood. Source of these receptors: a woman aged 25-40 years in good health. CDR3s include the opening cysteine and the closing phenylalanine or tryptophan. The order of the fields is D gene, J gene, clone size, V gene, CDR3 DNA, CDR3 protein. The D gene is left open where the match is weak. Clone sizes are given selectively: once, few, many, or a class where the clone is expanded.

D gene: NA; J gene: TRBJ2-2; clone size: few; V gene: TRBV5-1; CDR3 DNA: TGCGCCAGCATATGGGGCAGCCCGATCACCGGGGAGCTGTTTTTT; CDR3 protein: CASIWGSPITGELFF
D gene: NA; J gene: TRBJ2-7; clone size: NA; V gene: TRBV25-1; CDR3 DNA: TGTGCCAGCAGTGATCGGCTCCCCTACGAGCAGTACTTC; CDR3 protein: CASSDRLPYEQYF
D gene: NA; J gene: TRBJ1-1; clone size: NA; V gene: TRBV2; CDR3 DNA: TGTGCCAGCAGTGCCCAGGTGAACACTGAAGCTTTCTTT; CDR3 protein: CASSAQVNTEAFF
D gene: NA; J gene: TRBJ2-5; clone size: NA; V gene: TRBV7-9; CDR3 DNA: TGTGCCAGCAGCTTAGGCAGACAAGAGACCCAGTACTTC; CDR3 protein: CASSLGRQETQYF
D gene: TRBD2; J gene: TRBJ2-5; clone size: NA; V gene: TRBV27; CDR3 DNA: TGTGCCAGCAGTTTAAAAGTAGGGACTAGCGGGGGAACGACCCAGTACTTC; CDR3 protein: CASSLKVGTSGGTTQYF
D gene: TRBD2; J gene: TRBJ2-1; clone size: NA; V gene: TRBV7-2; CDR3 DNA: TGTGCCAGCAGCCCAGGTGGGCTAGCGGTAGAGCAGTTCTTC; CDR3 protein: CASSPGGLAVEQFF
D gene: NA; J gene: TRBJ2-3; clone size: NA; V gene: TRBV28; CDR3 DNA: TGTGCCAGCAGTTCCGGGGCCCTCACAGATACGCAGTATTTT; CDR3 protein: CASSSGALTDTQYF
D gene: NA; J gene: TRBJ2-1; clone size: NA; V gene: TRBV19; CDR3 DNA: TGTGCCAGTAGTATCTCTGGTGGGGTATACAATGAGCAGTTCTTC; CDR3 protein: CASSISGGVYNEQFF
D gene: TRBD2; J gene: TRBJ2-2; clone size: few; V gene: TRBV15; CDR3 DNA: TGTGCCACCAGCAGGGAATGGACTAGCGGGAACACCGGGGAGCTGTTTTTT; CDR3 protein: CATSREWTSGNTGELFF
D gene: NA; J gene: TRBJ1-2; clone size: NA; V gene: TRBV28; CDR3 DNA: TGTGCCAGCAGTTCCAACAATTATGGCTACACCTTC; CDR3 protein: CASSSNNYGYTF
D gene: NA; J gene: TRBJ2-1; clone size: NA; V gene: TRBV6-5; CDR3 DNA: TGTGCCAGCAGTTACTCTGGGGGAGCCTACAATGAGCAGTTCTTC; CDR3 protein: CASSYSGGAYNEQFF
D gene: NA; J gene: TRBJ2-1; clone size: NA; V gene: TRBV9; CDR3 DNA: TGTGCCAGCAGCGTTAGGGGACATGATGGGCAGTTCTTC; CDR3 protein: CASSVRGHDGQFF
D gene: NA; J gene: TRBJ1-1; clone size: NA; V gene: TRBV27; CDR3 DNA: TGTGCCAGCAGTTTTAAGGGGTCGAACACTGAAGCTTTCTTT; CDR3 protein: CASSFKGSNTEAFF
D gene: TRBD2; J gene: TRBJ2-2; clone size: NA; V gene: TRBV9; CDR3 DNA: TGTGCCAGCAGCGTGGGACTAGCGTCAACCGGGGAGCTGTTTTTT; CDR3 protein: CASSVGLASTGELFF
D gene: NA; J gene: TRBJ1-2; clone size: few; V gene: TRBV28; CDR3 DNA: TGTGCCAGCAGTGGTCAGGGCTATGGCTACACCTTC; CDR3 protein: CASSGQGYGYTF
D gene: TRBD2; J gene: TRBJ2-7; clone size: NA; V gene: TRBV11-2; CDR3 DNA: TGTGCCAGCAGCCCCCTAGCGGGAGGGGCCCTCTACGAGCAGTACTTC; CDR3 protein: CASSPLAGGALYEQYF
D gene: NA; J gene: TRBJ2-3; clone size: NA; V gene: TRBV6-1; CDR3 DNA: TGTGCCAGCAGCCTATTGGGGGATACGCAGTATTTT; CDR3 protein: CASSLLGDTQYF
D gene: NA; J gene: TRBJ2-2; clone size: few; V gene: TRBV11-2; CDR3 DNA: TGTGCCAGCAGCTTATTATTGGGGGCAAACACCGGGGAGCTGTTTTTT; CDR3 protein: CASSLLLGANTGELFF
D gene: NA; J gene: TRBJ2-3; clone size: few; V gene: TRBV18; CDR3 DNA: TGTGCCAGCTCACCCGATAGCACAGATACGCAGTATTTT; CDR3 protein: CASSPDSTDTQYF
D gene: TRBD1; J gene: TRBJ1-2; clone size: NA; V gene: TRBV11-1; CDR3 DNA: TGTGCCAGCAGCCTCAGGGGGTTGTATGGCTACACCTTC; CDR3 protein: CASSLRGLYGYTF
D gene: TRBD1; J gene: TRBJ1-2; clone size: few; V gene: TRBV19; CDR3 DNA: TGTGCCAGTACCGGGAGTGGGACAGGGCCCTATGGCTACACCTTC; CDR3 protein: CASTGSGTGPYGYTF
D gene: NA; J gene: TRBJ1-1; clone size: NA; V gene: TRBV28; CDR3 DNA: TGTGCCAGCAGTTTATTCGGGGGGCGAAACACTGAAGCTTTCTTT; CDR3 protein: CASSLFGGRNTEAFF
D gene: NA; J gene: TRBJ2-3; clone size: NA; V gene: TRBV5-6; CDR3 DNA: TGTGCCAGCAGCTGGCTGGGCACCGCGACAGATACGCAGTATTTT; CDR3 protein: CASSWLGTATDTQYF
D gene: TRBD1; J gene: TRBJ1-6; clone size: once; V gene: TRBV4-1; CDR3 DNA: TGCGCCAGCAGCCGCTTAGGACAGGGCGATTCACCCCTCCACTTT; CDR3 protein: CASSRLGQGDSPLHF
D gene: TRBD1; J gene: TRBJ2-2; clone size: NA; V gene: TRBV27; CDR3 DNA: TGTGCCACCTACAGACAGGGGAACACCGGGGAGCTGTTTTTT; CDR3 protein: CATYRQGNTGELFF
D gene: TRBD1; J gene: TRBJ2-3; clone size: NA; V gene: TRBV2; CDR3 DNA: TGTGCCAGCAGGAAACAGGGGGCCATGACAGATACGCAGTATTTT; CDR3 protein: CASRKQGAMTDTQYF
D gene: TRBD1; J gene: TRBJ1-1; clone size: NA; V gene: TRBV14; CDR3 DNA: TGTGCCAGCAGCCAAGCAACAGGGGTTGAAGCTTTCTTT; CDR3 protein: CASSQATGVEAFF
D gene: TRBD2; J gene: TRBJ2-3; clone size: many; V gene: TRBV5-8; CDR3 DNA: TGTGCCAGCAGCTGGGCCGGGACTAGCGGCACAGATACGCAGTATTTT; CDR3 protein: CASSWAGTSGTDTQYF
D gene: NA; J gene: TRBJ2-5; clone size: NA; V gene: TRBV2; CDR3 DNA: TGTGCCAGCAGCGGCCTATCAATAGAGACCCAGTACTTC; CDR3 protein: CASSGLSIETQYF
D gene: NA; J gene: TRBJ1-2; clone size: NA; V gene: TRBV29-1; CDR3 DNA: TGCAGCGCTGGGACCGCCGGGAGTGGCTACACCTTC; CDR3 protein: CSAGTAGSGYTF
D gene: NA; J gene: TRBJ1-1; clone size: NA; V gene: TRBV7-9; CDR3 DNA: TGTGCCAGCAGCTTACTGGAGCTCGGCGCTGAAGCTTTCTTT; CDR3 protein: CASSLLELGAEAFF
D gene: TRBD2; J gene: TRBJ2-1; clone size: NA; V gene: TRBV4-1; CDR3 DNA: TGCGCCAGCAGCGAAAGCGGGAGGCCCAACAATGAGCAGTTCTTC; CDR3 protein: CASSESGRPNNEQFF
D gene: TRBD1; J gene: TRBJ2-5; clone size: NA; V gene: TRBV19; CDR3 DNA: TGTGCCAGTAACCACAGGGGCTTATTGGAGACCCAGTACTTC; CDR3 protein: CASNHRGLLETQYF
D gene: NA; J gene: TRBJ1-4; clone size: NA; V gene: TRBV9; CDR3 DNA: TGTGCCAGCAGCGTAGGGGGTCCTAATGAAAAACTGTTTTTT; CDR3 protein: CASSVGGPNEKLFF
D gene: NA; J gene: TRBJ1-2; clone size: NA; V gene: TRBV27; CDR3 DNA: TGTGCCAGCAGTTACCGAGGGGAGGGCTACACCTTC; CDR3 protein: CASSYRGEGYTF
D gene: TRBD2; J gene: TRBJ2-2; clone size: NA; V gene: TRBV7-8; CDR3 DNA: TGTGCCAGCAGCGTACGGGGCGGGAGGGCCGGGGAGCTGTTTTTT; CDR3 protein: CASSVRGGRAGELFF
D gene: NA; J gene: TRBJ2-7; clone size: NA; V gene: TRBV6-5; CDR3 DNA: TGTGCCAGCAGTGATCCGGACTCCTACGAGCAGTACTTC; CDR3 protein: CASSDPDSYEQYF
D gene: TRBD1; J gene: TRBJ1-2; clone size: NA; V gene: TRBV7-8; CDR3 DNA: TGTGCCAGCAGCTTTTCATCGGGACAGCTCTCCTATGGCTACACCTTC; CDR3 protein: CASSFSSGQLSYGYTF
D gene: NA; J gene: TRBJ2-1; clone size: NA; V gene: TRBV4-1; CDR3 DNA: TGCGCCAGCAGCCAGTCCGTGCCCCCAGCGGGTGGGGTCGATGAGCAGTTCTTC; CDR3 protein: CASSQSVPPAGGVDEQFF
D gene: TRBD2; J gene: TRBJ2-3; clone size: once; V gene: TRBV29-1; CDR3 DNA: TGCAGCGTTGAACAGGGAGGGGGCACAGATACGCAGTATTTT; CDR3 protein: CSVEQGGGTDTQYF
D gene: TRBD1; J gene: TRBJ1-5; clone size: few; V gene: TRBV28; CDR3 DNA: TGTGCCAGCAGTTTAAAAGGACAGGGCTCCTATAGCAATCAGCCCCAGCATTTT; CDR3 protein: CASSLKGQGSYSNQPQHF
D gene: NA; J gene: TRBJ2-7; clone size: few; V gene: TRBV5-1; CDR3 DNA: TGCGCCAGCAGCTTTGCCTCCGAGCAGTACTTC; CDR3 protein: CASSFASEQYF
D gene: TRBD1; J gene: TRBJ2-1; clone size: NA; V gene: TRBV18; CDR3 DNA: TGTGCCAGCTCATCACGGGGACAGCACAATGAGCAGTTCTTC; CDR3 protein: CASSSRGQHNEQFF
D gene: TRBD1; J gene: TRBJ1-4; clone size: NA; V gene: TRBV7-9; CDR3 DNA: TGTGCCAGCAGCAAAGACAGGGGGGATGAAAAACTGTTTTTT; CDR3 protein: CASSKDRGDEKLFF
D gene: NA; J gene: TRBJ2-2; clone size: few; V gene: TRBV18; CDR3 DNA: TGTGCCAGCTCCCAGGCAGGGGAGCTGTTTTTT; CDR3 protein: CASSQAGELFF
D gene: TRBD1; J gene: TRBJ2-1; clone size: NA; V gene: TRBV5-1; CDR3 DNA: TGCGCCAGCAGCTTGTCTGTGAACGACAGGGGGCGAATCTTC; CDR3 protein: CASSLSVNDRGRIF
D gene: NA; J gene: TRBJ2-3; clone size: NA; V gene: TRBV10-3; CDR3 DNA: TGTGCCATCAGTTCAGCGGGCGCAGATACGCAGTATTTT; CDR3 protein: CAISSAGADTQYF
D gene: NA; J gene: TRBJ1-1; clone size: NA; V gene: TRBV11-3; CDR3 DNA: TGTGCCAGCAGCTTAGGTGAGGGGGGCGAAGCTTTCTTT; CDR3 protein: CASSLGEGGEAFF
D gene: NA; J gene: TRBJ1-1; clone size: NA; V gene: TRBV4-1; CDR3 DNA: TGCGCCAGCAGCCGCCCTGGGGGGGAGGCAGCTTTCTTT; CDR3 protein: CASSRPGGEAAFF
D gene: TRBD1; J gene: TRBJ1-3; clone size: NA; V gene: TRBV5-4; CDR3 DNA: TGTGCCAGCAGCTTCCCGACAGGGAGCTCTGGAAACACCATATATTTT; CDR3 protein: CASSFPTGSSGNTIYF
D gene: NA; J gene: TRBJ2-7; clone size: NA; V gene: TRBV27; CDR3 DNA: TGTGCCAGCAGTGTCACCCGAATCGGTTCCTACGAGCAGTACTTC; CDR3 protein: CASSVTRIGSYEQYF
D gene: NA; J gene: TRBJ1-5; clone size: NA; V gene: TRBV27; CDR3 DNA: TGTGCCAGCAGTCCGGGACGGATGGATCAGCCCCAGCATTTT; CDR3 protein: CASSPGRMDQPQHF
D gene: TRBD2; J gene: TRBJ2-5; clone size: NA; V gene: TRBV7-9; CDR3 DNA: TGTGCCAGCAGCTTATCAGGACTAGCGGGACCCCGGCGAGAGACCCAGTACTTC; CDR3 protein: CASSLSGLAGPRRETQYF
D gene: TRBD2; J gene: TRBJ2-1; clone size: few; V gene: TRBV7-2; CDR3 DNA: TGTGCCAGCAGCTCCCCGGGACTAGCGGGAGACGAGCAGTTCTTC; CDR3 protein: CASSSPGLAGDEQFF
D gene: NA; J gene: TRBJ2-7; clone size: NA; V gene: TRBV4-2; CDR3 DNA: TGTGCCAGCAGCCGCCCGGGACAAGGCTTCGAGCAGTACTTC; CDR3 protein: CASSRPGQGFEQYF
D gene: TRBD2; J gene: TRBJ2-1; clone size: NA; V gene: TRBV7-9; CDR3 DNA: TGTGCCAGCAGCTCTAGCCCTAGCGGCTCCTACAATGAGCAGTTCTTC; CDR3 protein: CASSSSPSGSYNEQFF
D gene: NA; J gene: TRBJ2-7; clone size: NA; V gene: TRBV5-4; CDR3 DNA: TGTGCCAGCAGCTTCTGGGACGGACACTCCTACGAGCAGTACTTC; CDR3 protein: CASSFWDGHSYEQYF